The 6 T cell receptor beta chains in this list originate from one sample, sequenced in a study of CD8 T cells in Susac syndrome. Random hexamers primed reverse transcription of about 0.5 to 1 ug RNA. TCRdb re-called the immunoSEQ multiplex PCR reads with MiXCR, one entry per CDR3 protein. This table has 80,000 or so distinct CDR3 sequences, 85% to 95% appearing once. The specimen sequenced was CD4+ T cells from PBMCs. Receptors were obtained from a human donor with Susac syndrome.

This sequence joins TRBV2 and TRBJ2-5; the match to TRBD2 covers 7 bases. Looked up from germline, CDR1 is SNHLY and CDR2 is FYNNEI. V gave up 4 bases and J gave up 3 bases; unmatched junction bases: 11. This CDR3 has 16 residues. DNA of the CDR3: TGTGCCAGCAGTGTAACCCCGGGACTACAAAAAGAGACCCAGTACTTC. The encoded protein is CASSVTPGLQKETQYF. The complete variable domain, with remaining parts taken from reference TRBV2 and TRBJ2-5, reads EPEVTQTPSHQVTQMGQEVILRCVPISNHLYFYWYRQILGQKVEFLVSFYNNEISEKSEIFDDQFSVERPDGSNFTLKIRSTKLEDSAMYFCASSVTPGLQKETQYFGPGTRLLVL.

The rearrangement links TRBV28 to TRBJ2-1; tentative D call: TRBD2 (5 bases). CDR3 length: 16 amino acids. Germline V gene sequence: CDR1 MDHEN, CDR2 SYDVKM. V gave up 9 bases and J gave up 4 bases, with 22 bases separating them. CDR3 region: CASARSVISVYNEQFF. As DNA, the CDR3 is TGTGCCAGTGCGAGAAGTGTTATTAGCGTGTACAATGAGCAGTTCTTC.

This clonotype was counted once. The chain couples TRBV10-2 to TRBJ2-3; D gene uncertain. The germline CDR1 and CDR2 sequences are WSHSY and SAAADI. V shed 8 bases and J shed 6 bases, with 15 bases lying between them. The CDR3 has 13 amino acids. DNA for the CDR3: TGCGCCAGCTCTAGACCTGCGTCGGATACGCAGTATTTT. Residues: CASSRPASDTQYF.

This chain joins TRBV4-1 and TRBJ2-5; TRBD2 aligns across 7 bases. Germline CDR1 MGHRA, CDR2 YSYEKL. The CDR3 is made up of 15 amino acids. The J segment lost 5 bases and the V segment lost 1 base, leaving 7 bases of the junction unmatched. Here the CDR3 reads CASSQGGGSGETQYF. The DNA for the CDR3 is TGCGCCAGCAGCCAAGGGGGCGGGAGTGGGGAGACCCAGTACTTC.

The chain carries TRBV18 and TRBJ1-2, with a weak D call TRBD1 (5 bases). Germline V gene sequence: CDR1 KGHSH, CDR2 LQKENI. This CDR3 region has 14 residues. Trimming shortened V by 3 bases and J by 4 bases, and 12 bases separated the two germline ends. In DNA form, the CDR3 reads TGTGCCAGCTCACCGACAGTCAATTCCTATGGCTACACCTTC. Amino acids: CASSPTVNSYGYTF.

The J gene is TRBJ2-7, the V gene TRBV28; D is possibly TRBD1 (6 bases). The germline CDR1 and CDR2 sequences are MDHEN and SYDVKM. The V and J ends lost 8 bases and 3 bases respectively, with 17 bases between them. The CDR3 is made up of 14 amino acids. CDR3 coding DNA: TGTGCCAGCTGCTTTCTGGACAGATTCTACGAGCAGTACTTC. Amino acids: CASCFLDRFYEQYF.